Ten or more counts support the clone carrying this T cell receptor (beta chain). Its antigen is not known. Through a sample-barcoded 5' primer and a J-beta primer mix, a second PCR was run for roughly 6 to 12 cycles. TCRdb reprocessed the 5' RACE reads with MiXCR, giving one entry per CDR3 protein. The sample has roughly 1,700,000 distinct CDR3 sequences, approximately 30% seen once; the top ten hold approximately 7.7%. This sample stems from a study of blood T cells in healthy people across ages. Study outcomes and limitations: Higher diversity and more naive CD4+ cells were features of long-lived donors, compared to aged donors.

The origin of this receptor is a woman in her thirties in good health. Sequenced sample: blood.

The CDR3 sequence is CASKGVDEQFF. In DNA, the CDR3 is TGTGCTTCGAAAGGGGTAGATGAGCAGTTCTTC. The chain recombines TRBV5-6 with TRBJ2-1, with TRBD1 as a possible D gene (5 bases). CDR1 SGHDT and CDR2 YYEEEE come from the germline V gene. The CDR3 runs 11 residues.